This passage covers 15 T cell receptor beta chains from one sample sequenced in a study of T cell repertoires in cytomegalovirus infection (dated by TCRdb to between 2018 and 2021). Explained via the paper, the treatment or condition label denotes: in vitro stimulation with specific CMV peptide epitopes to enrich CMV-specific T cells. For sequencing, an Illumina HiSeq 1500 was employed. In TCRdb, the public reads were trimmed at Q25 with fastp and aligned with MiXCR, with productive beta chains retained. Every entry covers one CDR3 protein and lists the most common genes and DNA from its rows. This sample has roughly 340,000 distinct CDR3 sequences in its table, and just under 30% of those were observed once. The ten largest clonotypes hold 20% of the sample. Their cognate antigens are unknown. The sample in question was cultured PBMCs, obtained from culture after CMV antigen stimulation. These receptors were collected from a human donor in good health (CMV status not recorded). Some clones in this sample may be carry-over from other donors' samples.

This clonotype was seen ten or more times. The rearrangement links TRBV9 to TRBJ1-1; 9 nucleotides line up with TRBD1. Germline CDR1 and CDR2: SGDLS and YYNGEE. There are 13 residues in the CDR3. V lost 4 bases, J lost 9 bases, and 7 bases stayed unmatched. The CDR3 sequence: CASSTGTGSKAFF. The DNA for the CDR3 is TGTGCCAGCAGCACCGGGACAGGGTCGAAAGCTTTCTTT.

V usage is TRBV30 and J usage is TRBJ1-2, with D unresolved. V lost 3 bases and J 5 bases, leaving 10 bases between the germline ends. Germline V gives CDR1 GTSNPN, CDR2 SVGIG (reference sequence). This CDR3 is 12 amino acids long. Here the CDR3 DNA reads TGTGCCTGGAGAAGGACGGTTTATGGCTACACCTTC. This gives the protein CAWRRTVYGYTF.

The J gene is TRBJ2-3, the V gene TRBV28; the D gene is possibly TRBD2 (5 bases). The ends were cut back, 2 bases at V and 4 bases at J, with 7 bases in the middle. CDR1 is MDHEN, CDR2 SYDVKM, per germline. The CDR3 runs to 13 residues. CDR3 region: CASSLERADTQYF. CDR3 DNA: TGTGCCAGCAGTTTAGAGAGGGCAGATACGCAGTATTTT.

The chain employs TRBV13 and TRBJ2-5; possible D gene TRBD1, 6 bases. Between the trimmed V and J ends, which lost 5 bases and 1 base, there was a span of 14 bases. Germline CDR1 and CDR2: PRHDT and FYEKMQ (reference sequence). This CDR3 has 15 amino acids. CDR3 protein: CASSILRTAQETQYF. CDR3 sequence (DNA): TGTGCCAGCAGCATCCTACGGACAGCCCAAGAGACCCAGTACTTC.

This clonotype was seen a few times. This chain uses TRBV6-6 with TRBJ1-5; TRBD1 is a possible D gene (6 bases). CDR1 and CDR2 (germline): MNHNY, SVGAGI (reference sequence). This CDR3 has 17 residues. Trimming removed 8 bases at V and 4 bases at J, with 24 bases between. Here the CDR3 DNA reads TGTGCCAGCCATAAACCGGCGGGGGCAACTGTAAATCAGCCCCAGCATTTT. Translated: CASHKPAGATVNQPQHF.

This clonotype was found a few times. The chain joins TRBV7-8 to TRBJ2-3, with 7 nucleotides matching TRBD2. Losses at the gene ends were 5 bases for V and 3 bases for J; bases not matched to a gene: 11. The V gene's germline CDR1 is SGHVS and CDR2 FQNEAQ. CDR3 length equals 16 residues. The CDR3 DNA follows: TGTGCCAGCAGCCTCGGACTAGTCCCTTCGACAGATACGCAGTATTTT. Protein sequence: CASSLGLVPSTDTQYF.

The V and J genes are TRBV28 and TRBJ1-4, with D unresolved. V was cut by 1 base and J by 3 bases, with 15 bases left in between. Germline V gene data show CDR1 as MDHEN and CDR2 as SYDVKM. The CDR3 consists of 17 residues. The CDR3: CASSLLTRASSNEKLFF. The CDR3 coding sequence is TGTGCCAGCAGTTTATTGACAAGGGCGTCTTCTAATGAAAAACTGTTTTTT.

V gene TRBV28 combines with J gene TRBJ1-4; D is unclear. The CDR3 consists of 11 residues. The germline V and J ends were trimmed by 5 bases and 6 bases, with 4 bases remaining between them. The germline gives CDR1 MDHEN, CDR2 SYDVKM. The chain's CDR3 is CASSEDEKLFF. Written as DNA, the CDR3 is TGTGCCAGCAGTGAGGATGAAAAACTGTTTTTT.

This clonotype was seen a few times. The chain employs TRBV6-1 and TRBJ1-2; D unresolved. CDR3 length: 12 residues. Deletions cut 5 bases from V and 4 bases from J, with 8 bases between. Per the germline V gene, CDR1 is MNHNS and CDR2 is SASEGT. The CDR3 bases are TGTGCCAGCAGTCCAAGTCCCTATGGCTACACCTTC. Translated: CASSPSPYGYTF.

In its sample, this clonotype was seen once. CDR3 residues: CASSEGTSGASYEQYF. The CDR3 DNA is TGTGCCAGCAGCGAAGGGACTAGCGGGGCCTCCTACGAGCAGTACTTC. The chain is built from TRBV7-9 and TRBJ2-7; 13 bases match TRBD2. The junction had 4 bases not matched to a gene; V was cut back by 5 bases and J by 0 bases. Germline CDR1 SEHNR, CDR2 FQNEAQ (reference sequence). The CDR3 totals 16 residues.

This rearrangement joins TRBV12-3 or TRBV12-4 to TRBJ1-5; D is ambiguous. The CDR3 spans 12 residues. The V end was cut by 6 bases, the J end by 7 bases, with 10 bases between. The CDR3 DNA is TGTGCCAGCAGCAATACTAGGCAGCCCCAGCATTTT. Translation: CASSNTRQPQHF.

J is TRBJ1-5 and V is TRBV6-1; possibly TRBD1 for D (5 bases). The CDR3 is 16 residues long. CDR1 is MNHNS and CDR2 is SASEGT in the germline V gene. The V and J ends lost 2 bases and 0 bases respectively, with 11 bases between them. CDR3 sequence reads: CASSEYWGFSNQPQHF. CDR3 in DNA: TGTGCCAGCAGTGAATATTGGGGGTTTAGCAATCAGCCCCAGCATTTT.

The gene calls are TRBV5-1 and TRBJ1-6; D gene uncertain. With 5 bases removed from V and 8 bases from J, the gap between germline ends came to 8 bases. The CDR3 is 12 amino acids. Germline lookup yields CDR1 SGHRS and CDR2 YFSETQ. Written as DNA, the CDR3 is TGCGCCAGCAGAGGCGACGATTCACCCCTCCACTTT. Amino acid sequence: CASRGDDSPLHF.

In this sample, this clonotype turned up a few times. This chain uses TRBV12-3 or TRBV12-4 with TRBJ1-3; D unresolved. V was shortened by 1 base and J by 0 bases, with 13 bases between the two germline ends. The CDR3 is made up of 17 amino acids. Written as DNA, the CDR3 is TGTGCCAGCAGTTTAGGGACCCTAACACTCTCTGGAAACACCATATATTTT. Translation gives CASSLGTLTLSGNTIYF.

This clonotype was seen a few times. This CDR3 reads CASSLDRGKEQYF. The CDR3 DNA reads as TGCGCCAGCAGCTTGGACAGGGGAAAAGAGCAGTACTTC. V and J are TRBV5-1 and TRBJ2-7; 7 bases match TRBD1. CDR1 and CDR2 from the germline V gene are SGHRS and YFSETQ. Trimming cost V 0 bases and J 7 bases; bases outside gene matches: 4. The CDR3 consists of 13 residues.